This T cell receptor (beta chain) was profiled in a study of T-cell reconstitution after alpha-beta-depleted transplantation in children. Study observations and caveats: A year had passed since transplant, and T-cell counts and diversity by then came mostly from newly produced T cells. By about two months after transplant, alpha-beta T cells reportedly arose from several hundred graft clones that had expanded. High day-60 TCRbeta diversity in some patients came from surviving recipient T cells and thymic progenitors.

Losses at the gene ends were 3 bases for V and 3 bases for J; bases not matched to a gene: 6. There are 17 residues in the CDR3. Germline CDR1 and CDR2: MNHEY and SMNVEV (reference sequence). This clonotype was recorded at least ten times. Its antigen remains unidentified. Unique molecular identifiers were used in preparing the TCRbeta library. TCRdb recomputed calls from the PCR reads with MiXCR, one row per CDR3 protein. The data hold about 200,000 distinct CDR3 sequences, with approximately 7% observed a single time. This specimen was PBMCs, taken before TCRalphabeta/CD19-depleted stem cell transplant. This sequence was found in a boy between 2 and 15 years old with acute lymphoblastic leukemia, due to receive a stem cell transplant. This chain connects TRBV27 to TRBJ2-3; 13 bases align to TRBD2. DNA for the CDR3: TGTGCCAGCAGTTTCTTACTAGCGGGGGGGCCAACAGATACGCAGTATTTT. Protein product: CASSFLLAGGPTDTQYF.